A single sample gave rise to the 26 T cell receptor beta chains below, sequenced in a study of blood T cell repertoires in COVID-19. Data came from immunoSEQ multiplex PCR; TCRdb stores just in-frame clones and leaves some out. Among fewer than 250,000 clones, 75% to 85% were seen once, and the ten largest hold 5.5%. Sequencing input: peripheral blood. The origin of the receptors is a human donor in a cohort sampled during active COVID-19.

The chain uses TRBV20-1 and TRBJ2-3; 13 bases agree with TRBD2. CDR1 and CDR2 from the germline V gene are DFQATT and SNEGSKA (reference sequence). V lost 3 bases and J lost 4; bases outside the gene matches: 10. This CDR3 is 17 amino acids long. CDR3 nucleotide sequence: TGCAGTGCTAGTCGCCTTGGACTAGCGGGAGTGGCAGATACGCAGTATTTT. The encoded protein is CSASRLGLAGVADTQYF.

This clone has only one observation. This chain uses TRBV7-2 with TRBJ2-2; 7 nucleotides line up with TRBD1. Germline V lookup: CDR1 SGHTA, CDR2 FQGNSA. CDR3 length: 15 amino acids. The ends lost 6 bases at V and 6 bases at J; junction bases unmatched: 10. This CDR3 is CASSVVQGVAGELFF. The CDR3 DNA sequence: TGTGCCAGCAGTGTGGTTCAGGGGGTCGCCGGGGAGCTGTTTTTT.

Here the CDR3 DNA reads TGTGCCAGCAGCCCCCGGCCCGGGACAGGGTGGGAGGGAAGCAATGAGCAGTTCTTC. This translates into CASSPRPGTGWEGSNEQFF. The chain is built from TRBV9 and TRBJ2-1, with 9 nucleotides matching TRBD1. V lost 4 bases and J lost 6; bases outside the gene matches: 20. Germline V gene data show CDR1 as SGDLS and CDR2 as YYNGEE. This CDR3 has 19 residues.

The V and J genes are TRBV25-1 and TRBJ2-7, with D perhaps matching TRBD1 (5 bases). The germline CDR1 and CDR2 sequences are MGHDK and SYGVNS. This CDR3 contains 15 residues. V lost 6 bases to trimming and J lost 4 bases, with 19 bases between them. The CDR3: CASSRRGIQGYEQYF. CDR3 in DNA: TGTGCCAGCAGCCGAAGGGGTATTCAGGGATACGAGCAGTACTTC.

The chain is built from TRBV5-1 and TRBJ1-2; no firm D call. Germline CDR1 reads SGHRS; CDR2 reads YFSETQ. Between the trimmed V and J ends, which lost 0 bases and 0 bases, there was a span of 9 bases. The CDR3 has 15 amino acids. This CDR3 is CASSLGGVANYGYTF. The CDR3 DNA reads TGCGCCAGCAGCTTGGGCGGGGTCGCTAACTATGGCTACACCTTC.

The gene calls are TRBV11-2 and TRBJ1-4; D might be TRBD1 (6 bases). Germline V gene sequence: CDR1 SGHAT, CDR2 FQNNGV. The CDR3 consists of 16 residues. Trimming removed 1 base at V and 3 bases at J, with 12 bases between. Here the CDR3 DNA reads TGTGCCAGCAGCTTAGCCTCAGGGGCGGCTAATGAAAAACTGTTTTTT. Translated, it gives CASSLASGAANEKLFF.

J is TRBJ1-5 and V is TRBV20-1, with TRBD1 matching 9 bases. The CDR3 is made up of 17 amino acids. The germline V gene encodes CDR1 DFQATT and CDR2 SNEGSKA (reference sequence). Trimming cost V 3 bases and J 3 bases; bases outside gene matches: 12. The CDR3, as DNA: TGCAGTGCTAGTGTCCGACAGGGGGAAGGGTACAATCAGCCCCAGCATTTT. Its translation: CSASVRQGEGYNQPQHF.

The chain combines TRBV3-1 (or the pseudogene TRBV3-2) with TRBJ1-4, with D tentatively TRBD1 (5 bases). The V end lost 0 bases, the J end lost 8 bases, and 13 bases lay between the germline ends. The CDR3 covers 15 residues. In germline, CDR1 is LGHDT, CDR2 YNNKEL (reference sequence). The CDR3 coding sequence is TGTGCCAGCAGCCAAGAGCGGGGCCTTGGGGAAAAACTGTTTTTT. Protein product: CASSQERGLGEKLFF.

V usage is TRBV27 and J usage is TRBJ1-5; D remains unclear. Germline-derived CDR1 and CDR2 are MNHEY and SMNVEV (reference sequence). V dropped 6 bases and J dropped 3 bases, with 9 bases sitting between them. The CDR3 spans 13 residues. The CDR3 is CASRREYNQPQHF. The CDR3 DNA follows: TGTGCCAGCAGGCGGGAGTACAATCAGCCCCAGCATTTT.

This chain joins TRBV10-3 and TRBJ1-1; D is possibly TRBD1 (6 bases). Germline V gene sequence: CDR1 ENHRY, CDR2 SYGVKD. Trimming stripped 8 bases from V and 1 base from J, with 11 bases between. The CDR3 loop spans 13 amino acids. CDR3 nucleotides: TGTGCCATCCAGGGGCAGCCGAACACTGAAGCTTTCTTT. This codes for CAIQGQPNTEAFF.

This chain uses TRBV11-2 with TRBJ2-2; 9 bases are shared with TRBD2. V lost 4 bases and J lost 8; bases outside the gene matches: 5. Per germline, CDR1 SGHAT and CDR2 FQNNGV. This CDR3 has 14 residues. CDR3 sequence: CASSSLAGVGELFF. For the CDR3, the DNA is TGTGCCAGCAGCTCCTTAGCGGGAGTGGGGGAGCTGTTTTTT.

This chain uses TRBV27 with TRBJ1-4, with D perhaps matching TRBD1 (6 bases). Germline V lookup: CDR1 MNHEY, CDR2 SMNVEV (reference sequence). The CDR3 length is 19 residues. V lost 1 base to trimming and J lost 7 bases, with 25 bases between them. DNA for the CDR3: TGTGCCAGCAGTTTATTTTCACCCGTTAGTACAGGGAGATTTGAAAAACTGTTTTTT. Its translation is CASSLFSPVSTGRFEKLFF.

The chain's CDR3 is CASSPRLAGFTGELFF. The CDR3 region has the DNA TGTGCCAGCAGTCCACGACTAGCGGGATTCACCGGGGAGCTGTTTTTT. The J gene is TRBJ2-2, the V gene TRBV7-9, with 11 bases lining up with TRBD2. CDR3 length equals 16 residues. Germline lookup yields CDR1 SEHNR and CDR2 FQNEAQ (reference sequence). The J segment lost 4 bases and the V segment lost 6 bases, leaving 7 bases of the junction unmatched.

V is TRBV7-9 and J is TRBJ2-7; 8 nucleotides match TRBD1. J was trimmed by 7 bases and V by 1 base; bases with no gene match: 9. Germline V gene sequence: CDR1 SEHNR, CDR2 FQNEAQ (reference sequence). The CDR3 sequence is 15 residues long. The DNA for the CDR3 is TGTGCCAGCAGCTTAGGGGGACAGGACGGTATGGAGCAGTACTTC. This codes for CASSLGGQDGMEQYF. Full variable domain (rest looked up from reference TRBV7-9 and TRBJ2-7): DTGVSQNPRHKITKRGQNVTFRCDPISEHNRLYWYRQTLGQGPEFLTYFQNEAQLEKSRLLSDRFSAERPKGSFSTLEIQRTEQGDSAMYLCASSLGGQDGMEQYFGPGTRLTVT.

V usage is TRBV10-3 and J usage is TRBJ1-1; 8 positions agree with TRBD1. This CDR3 has 13 residues. Per germline, CDR1 ENHRY and CDR2 SYGVKD. V was clipped by 6 bases and J by 5 bases; unmatched bases: 5. The CDR3 protein is CAISQGADTEAFF. The CDR3 DNA sequence: TGTGCCATCAGCCAGGGGGCAGATACTGAAGCTTTCTTT.

The chain employs TRBV18 and TRBJ2-5, with a tentative D call TRBD2 (6 bases). Trimming left V 3 bases short and J 5 bases short, with 19 bases between. The CDR3 loop spans 16 amino acids. CDR1 and CDR2 (germline): KGHSH, LQKENI. CDR3 in amino acids: CASSPRRGRAGETQYF. CDR3 nucleotides: TGTGCCAGCTCACCGAGGAGAGGAAGGGCGGGGGAGACCCAGTACTTC.

The chain couples TRBV5-1 to TRBJ2-3, with 9 bases that match TRBD1. The ends lost 5 bases at V and 2 bases at J; junction bases unmatched: 3. The CDR3 has 14 residues. The V gene's germline CDR1 is SGHRS and CDR2 YFSETQ. CDR3 nucleotides: TGCGCCAGCAGGTGGGACAGGGACACAGATACGCAGTATTTT. As protein: CASRWDRDTDTQYF. The variable domain in full, completed from reference TRBV5-1 and TRBJ2-3, reads KAGVTQTPRYLIKTRGQQVTLSCSPISGHRSVSWYQQTPGQGLQFLFEYFSETQRNKGNFPGRFSGRQFSNSRSEMNVSTLELGDSALYLCASRWDRDTDTQYFGPGTRLTVL.

V gene TRBV6-5 combines with J gene TRBJ2-2, with a weak D call TRBD1 (5 bases). CDR1 and CDR2 (germline): MNHEY, SVGAGI. This CDR3 spans 13 amino acids. The V gene lost 8 bases and the J gene lost 1 base, with 8 bases spanning the gap. CDR3 sequence reads: CASGTGNTGELFF. CDR3 nucleotides: TGTGCCAGCGGCACAGGGAACACCGGGGAGCTGTTTTTT.

There are many counts of this clone. The rearrangement joins TRBV9 to TRBJ1-6; TRBD1 matches at 8 bases. In germline, CDR1 is SGDLS, CDR2 YYNGEE. CDR3 length equals 17 residues. The trim removed 4 bases at V and 7 bases at J, leaving 13 bases unmatched. In DNA, the CDR3 is TGTGCCAGCAGCCCTACGGACAGGGCGACCCTGAATTCACCCCTCCACTTT. This encodes CASSPTDRATLNSPLHF.

The rearrangement uses TRBV10-1 and TRBJ2-3; 7 bases line up with TRBD2. CDR1 and CDR2 from the germline V gene are WNHNN and SYGVQD (reference sequence). V lost 7 bases to trimming and J lost 5 bases; unmatched junction nucleotides: 6. There are 13 residues in the CDR3. This CDR3 is CASTAGAIDTQYF. CDR3 nucleotide sequence: TGCGCCAGCACGGCGGGAGCTATAGATACGCAGTATTTT.

This rearrangement joins TRBV27 to TRBJ2-7, with 12 bases matching TRBD1. CDR3 length equals 17 residues. Germline V gene sequence: CDR1 MNHEY, CDR2 SMNVEV (reference sequence). With V trimmed by 4 bases and J by 4 bases, 11 bases remained unmatched. Here the CDR3 DNA reads TGTGCCAGCAGTTGGAAGGAACCGGGACAGGGGGCTTACGAGCAGTACTTC. Translating it yields CASSWKEPGQGAYEQYF.

The chain employs TRBV11-2 and TRBJ2-5; 7 positions agree with TRBD2. Germline-derived CDR1 and CDR2 are SGHAT and FQNNGV. Germline trimming cut 5 bases from V and 2 bases from J; bases unmatched to any gene: 5. This CDR3 has 14 residues. CDR3 in amino acids: CASSRLALQETQYF. The CDR3 bases are TGTGCCAGCAGCCGACTAGCCCTACAAGAGACCCAGTACTTC.

The chain links TRBV29-1 to TRBJ1-1; possible D gene TRBD1, 5 bases. The CDR3 spans 11 residues. CDR1 SQVTM and CDR2 ANQGSEA come from the germline V gene. Trimming took off 8 bases at V and 1 base at J, with 8 bases between the two ends. This CDR3 is CSLQENTEAFF. As DNA, the CDR3 is TGCAGCCTACAGGAGAACACTGAAGCTTTCTTT. Supplemented by reference TRBV29-1 and TRBJ1-1, the full variable domain reads SAVISQKPSRDICQRGTSLTIQCQVDSQVTMMFWYRQQPGQSLTLIATANQGSEATYESGFVIDKFPISRPNLTFSTLTVSNMSPEDSSIYLCSLQENTEAFFGQGTRLTVV.

The gene calls are TRBV28 and TRBJ2-7, with D tentatively TRBD1 (7 bases). The ends were cut back, 3 bases at V and 5 bases at J, with 20 bases in the middle. Germline CDR1 MDHEN, CDR2 SYDVKM. There are 16 residues in the CDR3. CDR3 amino acids: CASSLGGWPGGNEQYF. CDR3 nucleotides: TGTGCCAGCAGTTTGGGTGGTTGGCCAGGGGGGAACGAGCAGTACTTC.

The chain couples TRBV19 to TRBJ2-3; 11 bases line up with TRBD2. Per germline, CDR1 LNHDA and CDR2 SQIVND (reference sequence). CDR3 length equals 17 residues. V shed 3 bases and J 7 bases; nucleotides not matched to a gene: 12. The CDR3 sequence: CASSIPNSGGGRNTQYF. DNA for the CDR3: TGTGCCAGTAGTATCCCCAATAGCGGGGGGGGTAGAAATACGCAGTATTTT.

This rearrangement joins TRBV15 to TRBJ2-7, with D maybe TRBD2 (5 bases). CDR1 and CDR2 from the germline V gene are LNHNV and YYDKDF (reference sequence). Trimming removed 4 bases at V and 3 bases at J, with 13 bases between. The CDR3 spans 14 residues. CDR3 sequence: CATSIDDGNYEQYF. CDR3 in DNA: TGTGCCACCAGCATAGACGACGGGAACTACGAGCAGTACTTC.